This T cell receptor beta chain was documented in a study of beta chain features in type 1 diabetes. Study context: Age, gender and cell yields were alike across patients and healthy donors.

The junction had 3 bases not matched to a gene; V was cut back by 1 base and J by 0 bases. CDR1 SGHNT and CDR2 YYREEE come from the germline V gene (reference sequence). CDR3 length: 15 residues. In its sample, this clone was seen a few times. The whole isolated RNA underwent reverse transcription, so sequencing captured expressed TCRB transcripts. Method: immunoSEQ multiplex PCR; TCRdb's copy keeps in-frame clones and lacks some. The sample lists 310,000 or so clones; approximately 10% were seen once. The chain uses TRBV5-4 and TRBJ1-2; 7 nucleotides align to TRBD1. The receptor was derived from a woman aged 25 to 39 in good health. Material for sequencing was naive CD4+ T cells from blood. The CDR3 DNA reads as TGTGCCAGCAGCTTGTACAGGGGAGCTAACTATGGCTACACCTTC. This codes for CASSLYRGANYGYTF. The complete variable domain, with remaining parts taken from reference TRBV5-4 and TRBJ1-2, reads ETGVTQSPTHLIKTRGQQVTLRCSSQSGHNTVSWYQQALGQGPQFIFQYYREEENGRGNFPPRFSGLQFPNYSSELNVNALELDDSALYLCASSLYRGANYGYTFGSGTRLTVV.